This is a list of T cell receptor beta chains from one sample in a study of T cells in Graves' hyperthyroidism and ophthalmopathy. TCRdb called the multiplex PCR reads again in MiXCR, with one record for every CDR3 protein. The sample carries around 600,000 distinct CDR3 sequences, approximately 14% recorded once. Sequencing was carried out using blood. Every receptor here comes from a woman between 18 and 29 years old with Graves' ophthalmopathy. Both conserved end residues are part of each CDR3. D genes are given only for firm matches. Size is omitted from some rows. Given values are once, few, many or a class for expanded clones.

cdr3_aa cdr3_nt j_call d_call clone_size v_call
CASSHRPEYGYTF TGTGCCAGCAGCCACCGACCTGAATATGGCTACACCTTC TRBJ1-2 . many TRBV7-2
CASSETVPEGATGELFF TGTGCCAGCAGTGAAACTGTTCCGGAGGGCGCCACCGGGGAGCTGTTTTTT TRBJ2-2 . many TRBV2
CATITKNTGELFF TGTGCCACCATTACAAAAAACACCGGGGAGCTGTTTTTT TRBJ2-2 . few TRBV15
CASSLVLGYGYTF TGTGCCAGCAGTTTGGTCCTTGGCTATGGCTACACCTTC TRBJ1-2 . many TRBV12-3/TRBV12-4
CASSIQGHSNQPQHF TGTGCCAGCAGTATACAGGGACATAGCAATCAGCCCCAGCATTTT TRBJ1-5 . . TRBV28
CASSLAPSGGSGYTF TGTGCCAGCAGTTTAGCTCCATCAGGGGGCTCTGGCTACACCTTC TRBJ1-2 TRBD1 . TRBV12-3/TRBV12-4
CASSHLMTDGYTF TGTGCCAGCAGCCATTTGATGACAGACGGCTACACCTTC TRBJ1-2 . few TRBV3-1
CASSPSAGLNTGELFF TGTGCCAGCAGCCCCTCAGCGGGGCTGAACACCGGGGAGCTGTTTTTT TRBJ2-2 TRBD2 . TRBV9
CASSFSSVPNTEAFF TGTGCCAGCAGCTTTAGTTCAGTCCCGAACACTGAAGCTTTCTTT TRBJ1-1 . many TRBV7-2
CAISEGAAYSYEQYF TGTGCCATCAGTGAGGGAGCGGCCTACTCCTACGAGCAGTACTTC TRBJ2-7 . many TRBV10-3
CASSFRGYGDTGELFF TGTGCCAGCAGCTTTAGGGGGTATGGTGACACCGGGGAGCTGTTTTTT TRBJ2-2 . many TRBV7-2
CASFSRDSPFNEQYF TGTGCCAGCTTCTCCCGGGACAGTCCTTTCAACGAGCAGTACTTC TRBJ2-7 TRBD1 many TRBV2
CASSEVRSGANVLTF TGTGCCAGCAGTGAAGTCAGGTCTGGGGCCAACGTCCTGACTTTC TRBJ2-6 . . TRBV6-1
CASSPTSGQPQHF TGTGCCAGCTCACCTACCTCCGGACAGCCCCAGCATTTT TRBJ1-5 . many TRBV18
CSARVGLADYNEQFF TGCAGTGCTAGAGTGGGGCTAGCGGATTACAATGAGCAGTTCTTC TRBJ2-1 TRBD2 . TRBV20-1
CASSSGTDLGGDTQYF TGTGCCAGCAGCTCCGGGACTGACTTAGGGGGGGATACGCAGTATTTT TRBJ2-3 . many TRBV12-3/TRBV12-4
CASRLRQGPHEQYF TGTGCCAGCAGACTTAGACAGGGGCCCCACGAGCAGTACTTC TRBJ2-7 TRBD1 . TRBV6-1
CASSPMGPNTEAFF TGTGCCAGCAGTCCCATGGGGCCGAACACTGAAGCTTTCTTT TRBJ1-1 . many TRBV12-3/TRBV12-4
CASSFSTGVSDYGYTF TGTGCCAGCAGCTTCTCCACAGGGGTTTCGGACTATGGCTACACCTTC TRBJ1-2 TRBD1 . TRBV9
CASSVEGRGEKLFF TGTGCCAGCAGCGTAGAGGGCAGAGGCGAAAAACTGTTTTTT TRBJ1-4 . . TRBV9
CASSSVAGGSYNEQFF TGCGCCAGCAGCTCCGTAGCGGGAGGGAGTTACAATGAGCAGTTCTTC TRBJ2-1 TRBD2 many TRBV5-1
CASSQPDRGTEAFF TGCGCCAGCAGCCAGCCCGACAGGGGGACTGAAGCTTTCTTT TRBJ1-1 TRBD1 many TRBV4-3
CASSQDVSGGTSGRFGTQYF TGTGCCAGCAGCCAAGATGTGTCGGGGGGAACTAGCGGGAGATTTGGGACCCAGTACTTC TRBJ2-5 TRBD2 . TRBV3-1
CASRPGQTYNEQFF TGTGCCAGCAGACCGGGACAGACATACAATGAGCAGTTCTTC TRBJ2-1 TRBD1 many TRBV27
CSVAPGTGSPSSYEQYF TGCAGCGTAGCTCCCGGGACAGGGAGCCCATCCAGCTACGAGCAGTACTTC TRBJ2-7 TRBD1 few TRBV29-1
CASSPGTGGYEQYF TGTGCCAGCTCACCCGGGACAGGGGGCTACGAGCAGTACTTC TRBJ2-7 TRBD1 many TRBV19
CASSLAAGGRPKQFF TGTGCCAGCAGCTTAGCGGCGGGAGGGCGGCCGAAGCAGTTCTTC TRBJ2-1 TRBD2 many TRBV7-6
CASSPLFGTANEKLFF TGTGCCAGCAGCCCCTTGTTCGGCACAGCTAATGAAAAACTGTTTTTT TRBJ1-4 . many TRBV28
CASSTGTGTLEAFF TGCGCCAGCAGCACCGGGACAGGGACACTAGAAGCTTTCTTT TRBJ1-1 TRBD1 . TRBV5-1
CASTSRESYNEQFF TGTGCCAGTACCAGTCGGGAGTCTTACAATGAGCAGTTCTTC TRBJ2-1 . few TRBV19
CASSEFGRGEGEQYF TGTGCCAGCAGTGAATTCGGCAGGGGGGAGGGCGAGCAGTACTTC TRBJ2-7 . many TRBV2
CASSIRYQGRQPQHF TGTGCCAGTAGTATAAGGTATCAAGGTCGTCAGCCCCAGCATTTT TRBJ1-5 . few TRBV19
CASSLYELAGGYNGELFF TGTGCCAGCAGCCTATACGAACTAGCGGGAGGATATAACGGGGAGCTGTTTTTT TRBJ2-2 TRBD2 many TRBV11-1
CASSAQGASYGYTF TGTGCCAGCAGCGCACAGGGGGCTTCATATGGCTACACCTTC TRBJ1-2 TRBD1 many TRBV3-1
CASSPARFIGHTEAFF TGTGCCAGCTCACCAGCCAGGTTTATCGGGCACACTGAAGCTTTCTTT TRBJ1-1 . many TRBV18
CASSLSGGGFYEKLFF TGTGCCAGCAGCTTATCGGGAGGGGGGTTTTACGAAAAACTGTTTTTT TRBJ1-4 . many TRBV7-2
CASSLLGPTGELFF TGTGCCAGCAGCTTATTAGGCCCCACCGGGGAGCTGTTTTTT TRBJ2-2 . . TRBV7-3
CSASQRERTYNEQFF TGCAGTGCTTCCCAGCGGGAGAGGACCTACAATGAGCAGTTCTTC TRBJ2-1 TRBD2 many TRBV20-1
CAWSSSRGAYEQYF TGTGCCTGGAGTAGTTCCCGTGGAGCCTACGAGCAGTACTTC TRBJ2-7 . . TRBV30
CASSYRPGTGENSPLHF TGTGCCAGCAGTTACCGTCCCGGGACAGGGGAAAATTCACCCCTCCACTTT TRBJ1-6 TRBD1 . TRBV6-1
CASRRDRDDEKLFF TGTGCCAGCAGACGGGACAGGGATGATGAAAAACTGTTTTTT TRBJ1-4 TRBD1 . TRBV6-2/TRBV6-3